The 29 T cell receptor beta chains in this list originate from one sample, sequenced in a study of blood T cell repertoires in COVID-19. Generated by immunoSEQ multiplex PCR, the TCRdb table keeps only in-frame clones and is missing some. The sample holds 300,000 to 450,000 clones, 80% to 90% seen once. Sequenced sample: PBMCs or T cells enriched from blood (not recorded which). These receptors were taken from a man aged 35-49 years in a cohort exposed to, infected with or recovered from COVID-19 (not recorded which).

This chain links TRBV19 with TRBJ2-3; D gene ambiguous. Germline lookup yields CDR1 LNHDA and CDR2 SQIVND (reference sequence). The CDR3 consists of 14 residues. The ends were cut back, 4 bases at V and 1 base at J, with 9 bases in the middle. The CDR3 DNA sequence: TGTGCCAGTAGTACGGGTTGGGGCACAGATACGCAGTATTTT. Protein product: CASSTGWGTDTQYF.

The CDR3 DNA follows: TGTGCCAGCAGTTTACCTGGACAGGGACGATCAAACACCATATATTTT. It codes for CASSLPGQGRSNTIYF. V gene TRBV28 combines with J gene TRBJ1-3; TRBD1 aligns across 8 bases. J gave up 6 bases and V 2 bases, and 9 bases lay outside the gene matches. Per germline, CDR1 MDHEN and CDR2 SYDVKM. There are 16 residues in the CDR3.

This clone was seen a few times. The J gene is TRBJ2-2, the V gene TRBV6-5; D is uncertain. This CDR3 spans 13 amino acids. Trimming left V 6 bases short and J 4 bases short, with 9 bases between. Germline-derived CDR1 and CDR2 are MNHEY and SVGAGI. The CDR3 reads CASRGLSTGELFF. The CDR3 DNA sequence: TGTGCCAGCAGGGGCCTTTCCACCGGGGAGCTGTTTTTT.

This clone was found a few times. This chain uses TRBV5-1 with TRBJ1-6; 8 nucleotides align to TRBD1. Germline CDR1 and CDR2: SGHRS and YFSETQ. The CDR3 is made up of 17 amino acids. With V trimmed by 0 bases and J by 7 bases, 9 bases remained unmatched. The CDR3 here is CASSLAPDRGGNSPLHF. CDR3 nucleotides: TGCGCCAGCAGCTTGGCCCCAGACAGGGGTGGGAATTCACCCCTCCACTTT.

The chain recombines TRBV5-1 with TRBJ2-3; TRBD2 matches 8 bases. Germline trimming cut 5 bases from V and 4 bases from J; bases unmatched to any gene: 9. Germline values: CDR1 SGHRS, CDR2 YFSETQ. The CDR3 runs to 15 residues. The CDR3 region is CASRYSGRISDTQYF. In DNA form, the CDR3 reads TGCGCCAGCAGATACAGCGGGAGAATTTCAGATACGCAGTATTTT. The whole variable domain, remainder taken from reference TRBV5-1 and TRBJ2-3, is KAGVTQTPRYLIKTRGQQVTLSCSPISGHRSVSWYQQTPGQGLQFLFEYFSETQRNKGNFPGRFSGRQFSNSRSEMNVSTLELGDSALYLCASRYSGRISDTQYFGPGTRLTVL.

This rearrangement joins TRBV19 to TRBJ1-1, with 10 bases fitting TRBD1. This CDR3 has 15 residues. V lost 5 bases to trimming and J lost 1 base; unmatched junction nucleotides: 4. Germline lookup yields CDR1 LNHDA and CDR2 SQIVND (reference sequence). CDR3 in DNA: TGTGCCAGTAGTTCACGACAGGGGGCGAACACTGAAGCTTTCTTT. Protein sequence: CASSSRQGANTEAFF.

The CDR3 sequence: CASSLFSGDTGELFF. CDR3 nucleotide sequence: TGTGCCAGCAGCTTGTTTTCGGGGGACACCGGGGAGCTGTTTTTT. The chain has TRBV5-4 and TRBJ2-2; D possibly corresponds to TRBD2 (6 bases). The V and J ends lost 1 base and 3 bases respectively, with 10 bases between them. This CDR3 is built from 15 residues. CDR1 SGHNT and CDR2 YYREEE come from the germline V gene (reference sequence).

The V and J genes are TRBV6-1 and TRBJ1-5; 8 nucleotides line up with TRBD1. Unmatched junction bases numbered 7, after V lost 9 bases and J lost 0 bases. Germline CDR1 MNHNS, CDR2 SASEGT. This CDR3 spans 15 amino acids. The CDR3 reads CASRQGSSSNQPQHF. The CDR3 region has the DNA TGTGCCAGTAGACAGGGGTCCTCTAGCAATCAGCCCCAGCATTTT.

The V and J genes are TRBV7-3 and TRBJ2-2, with D maybe TRBD2 (6 bases). V was clipped by 5 bases and J by 7 bases, with 11 bases between them. The CDR3 runs to 13 residues. Looked up from germline, CDR1 is SGHTA and CDR2 is FQGTGA. As DNA, the CDR3 is TGTGCCAGCAGCCAAGCGGGTCTCGGGGAGCTGTTTTTT. Its translation is CASSQAGLGELFF.

This chain links TRBV2 with TRBJ2-7, with a tentative D call TRBD1 (5 bases). The CDR3 is 14 amino acids. Trimming shortened V by 6 bases and J by 3 bases, and 15 bases separated the two germline ends. Germline V gene sequence: CDR1 SNHLY, CDR2 FYNNEI. The CDR3 bases are TGTGCCAGCAGCCTTGGGGCCCCTGTCTACGAGCAGTACTTC. It specifies CASSLGAPVYEQYF.

This chain links TRBV29-1 with TRBJ1-2; 7 positions match TRBD1. Trimming removed 4 bases from V and 4 bases from J; junction bases left unmatched: 3. The CDR3 has 12 amino acids. Germline CDR1 SQVTM, CDR2 ANQGSEA. Here the CDR3 reads CSVGQGVYGYTF. DNA for the CDR3: TGCAGCGTTGGACAGGGAGTCTATGGCTACACCTTC.

The V and J genes are TRBV5-1 and TRBJ2-7; the D gene is possibly TRBD2 (6 bases). Germline CDR1 SGHRS, CDR2 YFSETQ. The CDR3 is 14 amino acids. V shed 4 bases and J shed 3 bases, with 14 bases lying between them. CDR3 in amino acids: CASSVTSSYYEQYF. In nucleotides, the CDR3 is TGCGCCAGCAGCGTAACTAGCAGCTACTACGAGCAGTACTTC. The full variable domain, in which reference TRBV5-1 and TRBJ2-7 provide the parts outside the CDR3, is KAGVTQTPRYLIKTRGQQVTLSCSPISGHRSVSWYQQTPGQGLQFLFEYFSETQRNKGNFPGRFSGRQFSNSRSEMNVSTLELGDSALYLCASSVTSSYYEQYFGPGTRLTVT.

The CDR3 is CASSEALGRGSNQPQHF. The DNA for the CDR3 is TGTGCCAGCAGTGAAGCGCTCGGGAGAGGGAGTAATCAGCCCCAGCATTTT. The V call is TRBV6-1, the J call TRBJ1-5; no clear D gene. Looked up from germline, CDR1 is MNHNS and CDR2 is SASEGT. The CDR3 has 17 residues. V shed 0 bases and J shed 4 bases, with 16 bases lying between them.

The chain joins TRBV10-3 to TRBJ1-6, with 9 bases fitting TRBD1. The CDR3 has 16 amino acids. The trim removed 8 bases at V and 10 bases at J, leaving 15 bases unmatched. Germline assignment: CDR1 ENHRY and CDR2 SYGVKD. The DNA of the CDR3 is TGTGCCATCTCCGGGACAGGGTCCAAGGTTGGCTCACCCCTCCACTTT. Its translation: CAISGTGSKVGSPLHF.

The count of this clone is one. The chain links TRBV5-1 to TRBJ2-1; TRBD2 might be the D (5 bases). The CDR3 loop spans 16 amino acids. The V and J ends lost 6 bases and 0 bases respectively, with 16 bases between them. CDR1 is SGHRS, CDR2 YFSETQ, per germline. The CDR3 DNA follows: TGCGCCAGCACCCGCAGCGGTTTTAGCTCCTACAATGAGCAGTTCTTC. This encodes CASTRSGFSSYNEQFF. Variable domain in full (rest from reference TRBV5-1 and TRBJ2-1): KAGVTQTPRYLIKTRGQQVTLSCSPISGHRSVSWYQQTPGQGLQFLFEYFSETQRNKGNFPGRFSGRQFSNSRSEMNVSTLELGDSALYLCASTRSGFSSYNEQFFGPGTRLTVL.

The V call is TRBV18, the J call TRBJ1-1; 8 nucleotides match TRBD1. This CDR3 spans 15 amino acids. V was pared by 5 bases and J by 3 bases, with 8 bases of the junction left unmatched. Germline V lookup: CDR1 KGHSH, CDR2 LQKENI. CDR3 DNA: TGTGCCAGCTCATTAAATCAGGGGGCAGACACTGAAGCTTTCTTT. This gives the protein CASSLNQGADTEAFF.

This chain uses TRBV11-2 with TRBJ1-4; 7 bases map to TRBD1. Trimming cost V 5 bases and J 8 bases; bases outside gene matches: 11. Per germline, CDR1 SGHAT and CDR2 FQNNGV. There are 15 residues in the CDR3. The CDR3 reads CASSDTRQGGEKLFF. The CDR3 DNA reads TGTGCCAGCAGCGACACTAGACAGGGTGGAGAAAAACTGTTTTTT.

V is TRBV7-8 and J is TRBJ2-7; 7 nucleotides line up with TRBD2. CDR3 size: 17 residues. CDR1 is SGHVS, CDR2 FQNEAQ, per germline. Losses at the gene ends were 2 bases for V and 5 bases for J; bases not matched to a gene: 15. CDR3 residues: CASSLWGEGLVFHEQYF. In DNA, the CDR3 is TGTGCCAGCAGCTTATGGGGCGAAGGACTAGTCTTCCACGAGCAGTACTTC.

The chain links TRBV4-1 to TRBJ2-4; TRBD2 might be the D (5 bases). Germline values: CDR1 MGHRA, CDR2 YSYEKL. V was clipped by 5 bases and J by 11 bases, with 16 bases between them. This CDR3 has 13 residues. The CDR3 nucleotides are TGCGCCAGCAGCTCCCTTGGTATGCGGGTTCAGTACTTC. Its translation is CASSSLGMRVQYF.

The chain carries TRBV7-9 and TRBJ2-1; D not certain. Germline assignment: CDR1 SEHNR and CDR2 FQNEAQ (reference sequence). The V end lost 0 bases, the J end lost 2 bases, and 8 bases lay between the germline ends. There are 15 residues in the CDR3. CDR3 loop: CASSLARLPYNEQFF. The DNA of the CDR3 is TGTGCCAGCAGCTTAGCACGACTCCCCTACAATGAGCAGTTCTTC.

The genes are TRBV19 and TRBJ1-5; 7 bases match TRBD1. The CDR3 consists of 17 residues. CDR1 and CDR2 (germline): LNHDA, SQIVND (reference sequence). The J segment lost 1 base and the V segment lost 7 bases, leaving 13 bases of the junction unmatched. Written as DNA, the CDR3 is TGTGCCAGTACCCCCATCTTCCCGGGACAGAGCAATCAGCCCCAGCATTTT. Amino acids: CASTPIFPGQSNQPQHF.

The table lists this clone with a count of one. The chain has TRBV10-3 and TRBJ2-3; 7 bases are a match to TRBD1. CDR1 and CDR2 from the germline V gene are ENHRY and SYGVKD. The CDR3 is made up of 13 amino acids. J was trimmed by 5 bases and V by 6 bases; bases with no gene match: 5. The CDR3 sequence is CAIRTGRVDTQYF. The CDR3 DNA sequence: TGTGCCATCAGGACAGGGCGGGTAGATACGCAGTATTTT.

This chain connects TRBV21-1 to TRBJ2-2; the table's D call TRBD1 went unverified against the DNA. TRBV21-1 is a pseudogene locus. This CDR3 is 18 amino acids long. The CDR3 coding sequence is TGTGCCAGCAGCATTAACGACAGGGGGCGTTTGGGAACCGGGGAGCTGTTTTTT. It encodes CASSINDRGRLGTGELFF.

This clone was seen only a few times. The gene calls are TRBV5-4 and TRBJ2-3; 10 nucleotides line up with TRBD2. CDR1 is SGHNT, CDR2 YYREEE, per germline (reference sequence). V lost 5 bases and J lost 3; bases outside the gene matches: 3. CDR3 length: 14 amino acids. The CDR3 sequence is CASRQAGGTDTQYF. CDR3 in DNA: TGTGCCAGCAGGCAAGCGGGAGGGACAGATACGCAGTATTTT.

This chain links TRBV30 with TRBJ2-1, with D perhaps matching TRBD2 (6 bases). From germline, CDR1 is GTSNPN and CDR2 SVGIG (reference sequence). This CDR3 has 14 amino acids. The ends were cut back, 4 bases at V and 4 bases at J, with 14 bases in the middle. CDR3: CAWTDTGVYNEQFF. The CDR3 DNA sequence: TGTGCCTGGACAGATACGGGAGTTTACAATGAGCAGTTCTTC.

In DNA, the CDR3 is TGTGCCAGCAGTTTAGCACAGGCGGACTATGGCTACACCTTC. Encoded protein: CASSLAQADYGYTF. J is TRBJ1-2 and V is TRBV28; the D gene is possibly TRBD1 (5 bases). The CDR3 runs 14 residues. Trimming left V 2 bases short and J 3 bases short, with 10 bases between. CDR1 and CDR2 (germline): MDHEN, SYDVKM.

The CDR3 DNA reads TGTGCCACCAGTGTCGCGGGAGGGGACGAGCAGTACTTC. It is translated as CATSVAGGDEQYF. This rearrangement joins TRBV24-1 to TRBJ2-7; 9 bases fit TRBD2. This CDR3 contains 13 residues. V gave up 5 bases and J gave up 5 bases; unmatched junction bases: 3. Germline assignment: CDR1 KGHDR and CDR2 SFDVKD.

The rearrangement uses TRBV7-8 and TRBJ2-1, with 8 bases aligning to TRBD1. Germline trimming cut 5 bases from V and 8 bases from J; bases unmatched to any gene: 14. Germline CDR1 reads SGHVS; CDR2 reads FQNEAQ. The CDR3 runs 16 residues. CDR3 DNA sequence: TGTGCCAGCAGCCTCCTGGACAGGGTGGTTAGGGATGAGCAGTTCTTC. Translation: CASSLLDRVVRDEQFF.

The V call is TRBV10-3, the J call TRBJ1-3; no reliable D call. Per germline, CDR1 ENHRY and CDR2 SYGVKD. The ends were cut back, 5 bases at V and 0 bases at J, with 8 bases in the middle. The CDR3 is 14 amino acids. CDR3 sequence reads: CAISSDNSGNTIYF. The CDR3 DNA sequence: TGTGCCATCAGTTCCGACAACTCTGGAAACACCATATATTTT.